One sample yielded the 32 T cell receptor beta chains listed below, sequenced in a study of technical replicates of blood from a few donors. Libraries were prepared by immunoSEQ multiplex PCR; TCRdb keeps only in-frame clonotypes and omits some of them. Seen here are around 100,000 clones, about 96% observed once, and the top ten hold under 0.45%. The sample taken for sequencing was T cells isolated from PBMCs. The receptors were sampled from a human donor in good health.

The chain couples TRBV7-9 to TRBJ2-1; D gene ambiguous. The V end was cut by 5 bases, the J end by 8 bases, with 7 bases between. The CDR3 is made up of 11 amino acids. Germline V gene lookup returns CDR1 SEHNR and CDR2 FQNEAQ (reference sequence). The CDR3 bases are TGTGCCAGCAGCCTGAGTCATGAGCAGTTCTTC. This codes for CASSLSHEQFF.

V gene TRBV19 combines with J gene TRBJ2-2; 7 bases line up with TRBD2. V trimming: 3 bases; J trimming: 4 bases; junction bases outside the gene matches: 5. The CDR3 has 15 residues. CDR1 LNHDA and CDR2 SQIVND come from the germline V gene (reference sequence). The CDR3, as DNA: TGTGCCAGTAGTATGAGTAGCGGGCTCACCGGGGAGCTGTTTTTT. Its protein product is CASSMSSGLTGELFF.

This clone was observed a handful of times. The V gene is TRBV7-2, the J gene TRBJ2-5; 14 bases line up with TRBD2. Germline CDR1 and CDR2: SGHTA and FQGNSA. The CDR3 extends over 15 amino acids. With V trimmed by 4 bases and J by 3 bases, 1 base remained unmatched. CDR3 protein: CASSSGLAGEETQYF. The CDR3 DNA follows: TGTGCCAGCAGCTCGGGACTAGCGGGAGAAGAGACCCAGTACTTC.

This chain links TRBV7-2 with TRBJ2-2; maybe TRBD2 (5 bases). The CDR3 covers 15 residues. Germline values: CDR1 SGHTA, CDR2 FQGNSA. The V gene lost 1 base and the J gene lost 5 bases, with 11 bases spanning the gap. The CDR3, as DNA: TGTGCCAGCAGCTTAGGTCTAGCCCGGACCGGGGAGCTGTTTTTT. Amino acid sequence: CASSLGLARTGELFF.

The DNA for the CDR3 is TGTGCCAGCTCTTACGGTGTCATGAACACTGAAGCTTTCTTT. This sequence encodes CASSYGVMNTEAFF. The V gene is TRBV18, the J gene TRBJ1-1; D is unresolved. V was shortened by 6 bases and J by 0 bases, with 11 bases between the two germline ends. CDR1 KGHSH and CDR2 LQKENI come from the germline V gene. The CDR3 sequence is 14 residues long.

The chain combines TRBV30 with TRBJ1-2; no firm D call. Germline values: CDR1 GTSNPN, CDR2 SVGIG (reference sequence). V was clipped by 3 bases and J by 1 base, with 12 bases between them. The CDR3 is made up of 14 amino acids. CDR3 nucleotide sequence: TGTGCCTGGAGACTGCAGGCCGGTAACTATGGCTACACCTTC. Protein: CAWRLQAGNYGYTF.

This clone showed up just once. The rearrangement links TRBV4-1 to TRBJ1-3; D might be TRBD1 (5 bases). From germline, CDR1 is MGHRA and CDR2 YSYEKL. CDR3 length: 15 amino acids. V was shortened by 2 bases and J by 0 bases, with 8 bases between the two germline ends. The CDR3 is CASSQLGHSGNTIYF. The CDR3 DNA sequence: TGCGCCAGCAGCCAATTGGGGCACTCTGGAAACACCATATATTTT.

The chain couples TRBV28 to TRBJ1-1, with D unresolved. Trimming removed 3 bases from V and 3 bases from J, with 5 bases in between. This CDR3 is 12 amino acids long. The germline gives CDR1 MDHEN, CDR2 SYDVKM. This chain's CDR3 is CASSFIYTEAFF. CDR3 DNA: TGTGCCAGCAGTTTTATATACACTGAAGCTTTCTTT. The full variable domain, with the rest looked up from reference TRBV28 and TRBJ1-1, is DVKVTQSSRYLVKRTGEKVFLECVQDMDHENMFWYRQDPGLGLRLIYFSYDVKMKEKGDIPEGYSVSREKKERFSLILESASTNQTSMYLCASSFIYTEAFFGQGTRLTVV.

The gene calls are TRBV15 and TRBJ2-5, with D perhaps matching TRBD2 (6 bases). This CDR3 contains 13 residues. The ends were cut back, 5 bases at V and 2 bases at J, with 9 bases in the middle. In germline, CDR1 is LNHNV, CDR2 YYDKDF (reference sequence). CDR3 sequence: CATSGGWQETQYF. DNA of the CDR3: TGTGCCACCAGCGGGGGGTGGCAAGAGACCCAGTACTTC.

This chain uses TRBV30 with TRBJ2-1; 13 nucleotides agree with TRBD2. The CDR3 covers 14 residues. V gave up 6 bases and J gave up 10 bases; unmatched junction bases: 9. CDR1 and CDR2 (germline): GTSNPN, SVGIG (reference sequence). The CDR3 nucleotides are TGTGCCTGCTACGGACTAGCGGGAGTCGGGGAGCAGTTCTTC. Amino acid sequence: CACYGLAGVGEQFF.

The genes are TRBV21-1 and TRBJ2-7; TRBD1 was called by the table and not checked on the DNA. TRBV21-1 is assigned pseudogene status. This CDR3 is built from 13 residues. The chain's CDR3 is CATQMGPPYEQYF. The CDR3 bases are TGTGCCACCCAAATGGGGCCCCCCTACGAGCAGTACTTC.

This chain connects TRBV9 to TRBJ2-7; TRBD2 matches 11 bases. CDR3 length: 12 residues. The germline V gene encodes CDR1 SGDLS and CDR2 YYNGEE. Germline trimming cut 8 bases from V and 7 bases from J; bases unmatched to any gene: 5. In DNA, the CDR3 is TGTGCCAGTCGGGGGACTAGCGGTGAGCAGTACTTC. Translated: CASRGTSGEQYF.

The chain is built from TRBV4-3 and TRBJ1-2; no definite D call. V gave up 0 bases and J gave up 2 bases, with 7 bases separating them. There are 14 residues in the CDR3. In germline, CDR1 is LGHNA, CDR2 YSLEER. The CDR3 sequence is CASSQDPRNYGYTF. As DNA, the CDR3 is TGCGCCAGCAGCCAAGATCCCAGGAACTATGGCTACACCTTC.

The V call is TRBV6-1, the J call TRBJ1-3; a possible D gene is TRBD1 (6 bases). CDR1 MNHNS and CDR2 SASEGT come from the germline V gene. Trimming took 2 bases from V and 0 from J, leaving 23 bases between them. The CDR3 spans 20 residues. The CDR3 is CASSELVQGRYPNSGNTIYF. The CDR3 nucleotides are TGTGCCAGCAGTGAACTGGTACAGGGAAGATATCCTAACTCTGGAAACACCATATATTTT.

CDR3 amino acids: CASSLDRTLLLGEQYF. The CDR3 nucleotides are TGTGCCAGCAGCTTGGATAGGACTCTTCTCCTGGGGGAGCAGTACTTC. The J gene is TRBJ2-7, the V gene TRBV5-6; D perhaps matches TRBD2 (5 bases). Trimming removed 0 bases at V and 7 bases at J, with 20 bases between. The CDR3 has 16 residues. Germline CDR1 SGHDT, CDR2 YYEEEE.

This chain links TRBV28 with TRBJ2-7; a possible D gene is TRBD1 (6 bases). V shed 1 base and J shed 2 bases, with 15 bases lying between them. The CDR3 consists of 16 residues. The germline V gene has CDR1 MDHEN and CDR2 SYDVKM. CDR3 sequence reads: CASSLSPGTRTYEQYF. CDR3 nucleotides: TGTGCCAGCAGTTTATCTCCCGGGACAAGGACCTACGAGCAGTACTTC.

V is TRBV4-1 and J is TRBJ2-7; D might be TRBD2 (6 bases). Germline V CDR1 and CDR2: MGHRA, YSYEKL. The CDR3 has 14 residues. The V and J ends lost 2 bases and 4 bases respectively, with 12 bases between them. The CDR3 loop is CASSQIADVYEQYF. CDR3 DNA: TGCGCCAGCAGCCAAATAGCGGACGTATACGAGCAGTACTTC.

The chain uses TRBV5-6 and TRBJ2-1, with 10 nucleotides matching TRBD2. V gave up 0 bases and J gave up 0 bases; unmatched junction bases: 0. Germline V gene sequence: CDR1 SGHDT, CDR2 YYEEEE. The CDR3 totals 16 residues. CDR3: CASSLGLAGSYNEQFF. The CDR3 DNA is TGTGCCAGCAGCTTGGGACTAGCGGGCTCCTACAATGAGCAGTTCTTC. Full variable domain (missing parts from reference TRBV5-6 and TRBJ2-1): DAGVTQSPTHLIKTRGQQVTLRCSPKSGHDTVSWYQQALGQGPQFIFQYYEEEERQRGNFPDRFSGHQFPNYSSELNVNALLLGDSALYLCASSLGLAGSYNEQFFGPGTRLTVL.

The J gene is TRBJ1-4, the V gene TRBV7-9; no clear D. The germline V gene encodes CDR1 SEHNR and CDR2 FQNEAQ (reference sequence). The V and J ends lost 1 base and 4 bases respectively, with 10 bases between them. This CDR3 comprises 15 residues. The CDR3 DNA reads as TGTGCCAGCAGCTTAGGCGTACAGCTTAATGAAAAACTGTTTTTT. Translated, it gives CASSLGVQLNEKLFF.

The chain uses TRBV2 and TRBJ2-1; 13 bases agree with TRBD2. CDR3 size: 15 residues. Germline loops: CDR1 SNHLY, CDR2 FYNNEI. With 6 bases clipped from V and 15 bases from J, the junction kept 14 bases outside the gene matches. CDR3 residues: CASSTGRTSGSGGFF. The CDR3, as DNA: TGTGCCAGCAGCACTGGTAGGACTAGCGGGAGCGGGGGGTTCTTC.

The rearrangement links TRBV5-6 to TRBJ2-5; 7 bases are a match to TRBD1. CDR1 is SGHDT and CDR2 is YYEEEE in the germline V gene. V dropped 4 bases and J dropped 9; count of bases not matched to a gene: 9. CDR3 length: 13 residues. CDR3 amino acids: CASSPTGYGAQYF. The CDR3 DNA follows: TGTGCCAGCAGCCCGACAGGGTATGGGGCCCAGTACTTC.

J is TRBJ2-1 and V is TRBV27, with D hard to call. The CDR3 runs to 15 residues. Per the germline V gene, CDR1 is MNHEY and CDR2 is SMNVEV (reference sequence). The V end was cut by 3 bases, the J end by 0 bases, with 9 bases between. Here the CDR3 reads CASSFGSNSYNEQFF. As DNA, the CDR3 is TGTGCCAGCAGTTTTGGTAGTAACTCCTACAATGAGCAGTTCTTC.

A single count supports this clone. The chain carries TRBV19 and TRBJ1-1; maybe TRBD1 (6 bases). The CDR3 sequence is 15 residues long. Deletions cut 3 bases from V and 1 base from J, with 12 bases between. The germline CDR1 and CDR2 sequences are LNHDA and SQIVND (reference sequence). CDR3 bases: TGTGCCAGTAGTATGACAGGTCCCGAGAACACTGAAGCTTTCTTT. It specifies CASSMTGPENTEAFF. The full variable domain, its missing parts supplied by reference TRBV19 and TRBJ1-1, is DGGITQSPKYLFRKEGQNVTLSCEQNLNHDAMYWYRQDPGQGLRLIYYSQIVNDFQKGDIAEGYSVSREKKESFPLTVTSAQKNPTAFYLCASSMTGPENTEAFFGQGTRLTVV.

The chain employs TRBV28 and TRBJ1-1; D is possibly TRBD1 (5 bases). The germline gives CDR1 MDHEN, CDR2 SYDVKM. The CDR3 contains 11 residues. V lost 3 bases and J lost 10, with 9 bases in between. The CDR3 here is CASSFGRGAFF. As DNA, the CDR3 is TGTGCCAGCAGTTTTGGGAGGGGAGCTTTCTTT.

CDR3 sequence (DNA): TGTGCCAGCAGCTTTGAGGGTGAACTGTTTTTT. It specifies CASSFEGELFF. This chain joins TRBV7-9 and TRBJ1-4; no firm D call. V lost 3 bases and J 12 bases, leaving 8 bases between the germline ends. The CDR3 has 11 amino acids. Per germline, CDR1 SEHNR and CDR2 FQNEAQ (reference sequence). Full variable domain (remainder filled in from reference TRBV7-9 and TRBJ1-4): DTGVSQNPRHKITKRGQNVTFRCDPISEHNRLYWYRQTLGQGPEFLTYFQNEAQLEKSRLLSDRFSAERPKGSFSTLEIQRTEQGDSAMYLCASSFEGELFFGSGTQLSVL.

V gene TRBV27 combines with J gene TRBJ1-1, with TRBD1 identical over 7 bases. The CDR3 sequence is 14 residues long. Germline V gives CDR1 MNHEY, CDR2 SMNVEV (reference sequence). V was pared by 3 bases and J by 5 bases, with 6 bases of the junction left unmatched. The CDR3 coding sequence is TGTGCCAGCAGTTTTAGGGGGCGGGTTACTGAAGCTTTCTTT. Residues: CASSFRGRVTEAFF.

The genes are TRBV5-1 and TRBJ2-7; D is undetermined. CDR1 and CDR2 (germline): SGHRS, YFSETQ. V was clipped by 0 bases and J by 0 bases, with 13 bases between them. The CDR3 consists of 16 residues. The CDR3 bases are TGCGCCAGCAGCTTGGATTTGAGGATGAGCTCCTACGAGCAGTACTTC. This translates into CASSLDLRMSSYEQYF.

The J gene is TRBJ1-5, the V gene TRBV7-2; 8 bases fit TRBD1. CDR1 and CDR2 (germline): SGHTA, FQGNSA. This CDR3 is 16 amino acids long. V gave up 0 bases and J gave up 7 bases; unmatched junction bases: 8. The CDR3 coding sequence is TGTGCCAGCAGCTTAGCGCCAGGGGGCGCGAGGCAGCCCCAGCATTTT. Protein product: CASSLAPGGARQPQHF.

The chain links TRBV25-1 to TRBJ2-7; 8 bases are shared with TRBD1. Germline V gene data show CDR1 as MGHDK and CDR2 as SYGVNS. V lost 3 bases, J lost 3 bases, and 10 bases stayed unmatched. The CDR3 totals 16 residues. CDR3 sequence reads: CASSETGTGVDYEQYF. The CDR3 nucleotides read TGTGCCAGCAGTGAGACCGGGACAGGTGTAGACTACGAGCAGTACTTC.

This clone was recorded only once. This rearrangement joins TRBV10-1 to TRBJ2-1; TRBD2 aligns across 13 bases. Germline assignment: CDR1 WNHNN and CDR2 SYGVQD (reference sequence). With V trimmed by 3 bases and J by 7 bases, 12 bases remained unmatched. CDR3 size: 18 residues. CDR3 in DNA: TGCGCCAGCAGTGAAATCGGTGTAGGGACTAGCGGGACTAATGAGCAGTTCTTC. It translates to CASSEIGVGTSGTNEQFF.

The V call is TRBV6-4, the J call TRBJ2-1; 10 nucleotides match TRBD2. This CDR3 comprises 16 residues. Trimming cost V 0 bases and J 10 bases; bases outside gene matches: 9. Germline V gene lookup returns CDR1 MRHNA and CDR2 SNTAGT. The CDR3 DNA follows: TGTGCCAGCAGTGACTCTCGGCTAGCGGGAGTTCAGGAGCAGTTCTTC. As protein: CASSDSRLAGVQEQFF.

The chain is built from TRBV6-7 and TRBJ1-2, with D maybe TRBD1 (5 bases). TRBV6-7 is recorded as an ORF, its role being uncertain. This CDR3 region has 14 residues. With 7 bases removed from V and 4 bases from J, the gap between germline ends came to 16 bases. CDR3 sequence: CASNRGTVIYGYTF. In DNA, the CDR3 is TGTGCCAGCAATAGGGGCACAGTCATCTATGGCTACACCTTC.